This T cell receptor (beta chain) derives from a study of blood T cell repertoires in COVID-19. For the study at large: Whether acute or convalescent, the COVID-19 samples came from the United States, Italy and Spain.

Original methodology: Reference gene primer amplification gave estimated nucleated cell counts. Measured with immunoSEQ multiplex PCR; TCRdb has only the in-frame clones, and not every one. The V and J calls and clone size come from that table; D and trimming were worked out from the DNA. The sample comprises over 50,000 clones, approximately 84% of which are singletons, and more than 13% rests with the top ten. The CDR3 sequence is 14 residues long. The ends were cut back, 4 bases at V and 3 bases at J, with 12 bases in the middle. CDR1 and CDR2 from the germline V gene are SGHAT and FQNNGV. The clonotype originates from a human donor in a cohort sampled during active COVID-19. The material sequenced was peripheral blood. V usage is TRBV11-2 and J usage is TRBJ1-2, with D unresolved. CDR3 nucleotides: TGTGCCAGCAGCTCTCGCGGCTCTCACTATGGCTACACCTTC. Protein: CASSSRGSHYGYTF.